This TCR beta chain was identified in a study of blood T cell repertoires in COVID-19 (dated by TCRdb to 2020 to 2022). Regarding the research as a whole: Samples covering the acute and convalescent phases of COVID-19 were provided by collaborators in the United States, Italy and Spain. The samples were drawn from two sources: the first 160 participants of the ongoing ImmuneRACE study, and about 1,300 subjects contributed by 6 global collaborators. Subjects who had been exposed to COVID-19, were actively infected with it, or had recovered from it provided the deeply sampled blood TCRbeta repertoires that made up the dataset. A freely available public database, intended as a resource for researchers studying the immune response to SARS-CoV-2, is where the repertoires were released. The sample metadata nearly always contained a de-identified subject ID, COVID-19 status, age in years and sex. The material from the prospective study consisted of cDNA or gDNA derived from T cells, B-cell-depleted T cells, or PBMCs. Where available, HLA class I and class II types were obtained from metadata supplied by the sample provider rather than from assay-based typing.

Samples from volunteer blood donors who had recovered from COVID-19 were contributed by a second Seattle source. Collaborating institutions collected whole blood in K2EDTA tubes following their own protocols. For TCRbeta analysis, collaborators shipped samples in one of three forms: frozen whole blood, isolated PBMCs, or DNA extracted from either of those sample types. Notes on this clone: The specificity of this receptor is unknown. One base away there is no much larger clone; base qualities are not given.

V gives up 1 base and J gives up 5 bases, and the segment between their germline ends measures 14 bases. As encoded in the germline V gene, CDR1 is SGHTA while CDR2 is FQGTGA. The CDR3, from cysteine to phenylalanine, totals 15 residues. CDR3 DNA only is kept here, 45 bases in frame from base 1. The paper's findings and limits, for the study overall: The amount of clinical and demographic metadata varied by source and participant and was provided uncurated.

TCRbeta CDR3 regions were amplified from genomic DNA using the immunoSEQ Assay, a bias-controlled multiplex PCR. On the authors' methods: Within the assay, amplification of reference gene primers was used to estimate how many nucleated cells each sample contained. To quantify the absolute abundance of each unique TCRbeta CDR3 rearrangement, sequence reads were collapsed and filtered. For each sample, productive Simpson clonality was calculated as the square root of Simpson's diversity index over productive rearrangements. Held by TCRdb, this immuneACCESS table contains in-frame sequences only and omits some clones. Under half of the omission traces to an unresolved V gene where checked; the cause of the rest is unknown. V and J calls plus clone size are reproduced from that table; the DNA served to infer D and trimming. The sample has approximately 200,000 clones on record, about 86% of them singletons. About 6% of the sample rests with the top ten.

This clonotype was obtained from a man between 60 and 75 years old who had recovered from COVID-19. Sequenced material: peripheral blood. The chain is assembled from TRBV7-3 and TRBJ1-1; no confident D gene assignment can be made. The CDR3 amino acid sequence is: CASSLSGSGGTEAFF. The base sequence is TGTGCCAGCAGCTTAAGTGGCAGTGGAGGAACTGAAGCTTTCTTT.